This T cell receptor (beta chain) was found in a study of T cell responses to AZD1222 COVID-19 vaccine (dated by TCRdb to the early 2020s). In the study overall: AZD1222 recipients with second doses at about 4 weeks or about 12 weeks were pooled, because spike-specific TCR depth and breadth did not differ between schedules. A total of just over 230 trial participants underwent TCR sequencing, of whom about 210 had received two doses of AZD1222 and 26 had received two doses of the MenACWY control vaccine. Trial participants were enrolled by age into 18-55, 56-69 and 70-plus year subgroups, with roughly 160, 29 and 62 TCR-sequenced participants respectively. Points the paper makes about the study in general: After two AZD1222 doses, spike-specific TCR breadth and depth were significantly higher than at day 0 and than in MenACWY recipients. Most participants were white British and females outnumbered males, and the authors suggested that clonal diversity may have been underestimated. Vaccine-associated CD4 TCRs spanned the whole spike protein, with dominant responses in regions 160-218 and 743-854. Because no day 14 peak-response samples were available, repertoires were characterized only after the peak T cell response. Only five or six AZD1222 recipients were SARS-CoV-2 seropositive at baseline, limiting conclusions about previously exposed vaccinees. In the small 56-69-year group, the increase in depth fell short of significance, most likely because of low power. Reportedly, almost half of the unique spike-specific TCRs recognized epitopes lying outside the regions that are mutated in the B.1.351 and B.1.1.7 variants.

The CDR3 regions of human TCRbeta chains were analyzed by immunosequencing. For the original study's pipeline: TCRs in the repertoires were compared against a reference library of SARS-CoV-2-specific TCRs that had been generated with the MIRA antigen-specificity platform. Breadth was defined as the fraction of unique TCRs that were SARS-CoV-2-associated, and depth was defined as the fraction of total T cells that were SARS-CoV-2-associated. Using the MIRA data, every spike-specific TCR was mapped to the spike region that the TCR reacted to and assigned to either a CD4 or a CD8 class. Log10-transformed breadth and depth values were compared by one-way ANOVA with Sidak's multiple comparisons tests. TCRdb stores this immuneACCESS table with in-frame sequences only. Part of the clones is absent; in the studies checked, under half of the shortfall reflects unresolved V genes, and no reason is known for the rest. V, J and clone size reflect that table, while D and trimming were determined from the DNA. This sample lists about 180,000 clones; roughly nine tenths were detected once. In total, the top ten clones hold 6% to 8% of the sample.

Notes on this clone: Its antigen is unknown. No much larger clone exists at a distance of one base, and base qualities are not known.

The germline V gene provides CDR1 MNHEY and CDR2 SVGEGT. V loses 2 bases of germline sequence and J loses 0 bases, and the interval between the two ends is 14 bases. Inclusive of the bounding cysteine and phenylalanine, the CDR3 is 18 residues long. The CDR3 DNA has 54 bases and is translated from base 1. The time point tag for this specimen amounts to: baseline before first vaccination. The vaccinee samples were drawn from two UK trials, COV001 and COV002, one of which was a single-blind randomized controlled phase 2/3 trial testing AZD1222 (ChAdOx1 nCoV-19) in healthy adults. For TCRbeta chain sequencing, PBMC samples from trial participants were taken at day 0 and at day 28 after the second dose.

This sample comprised peripheral blood, obtained on day 0 of AZD1222 vaccination. The V and J segments used are TRBV6-2 or TRBV6-3 and TRBJ1-6; TRBD1 is a possible D gene, resting on 5 matching bases. The source of this sequence is an adult in good health. For the CDR3, the sequence is CASSYDVRGSSYNSPLHF. In nucleotide form, the sequence is TGTGCCAGCAGTTACGACGTACGGGGGAGCTCCTATAATTCACCCCTCCACTTT.